This T cell receptor (beta chain) was recorded in a study of cytomegalovirus exposure and HLA in healthy donors. Study observations and caveats: One later analysis, an examination of the 120 validation repertoires, found that first-cohort TCR clusters tended to co-occur in them. Both high specificity and high sensitivity reportedly marked the classifier's diagnosis of cytomegalovirus status. Investigators reported 150 to 200 TCR beta chains as tied to cytomegalovirus.

As to this clone: Its antigen is currently unknown.

Separate from the approximately 720-subject first cohort was the 120-subject validation cohort, to which the donors belonged. Measured with immunoSEQ multiplex PCR; TCRdb has only the in-frame clones, and not every one. The sample shows 200,000 or so clones, 84% of them seen only once. This TCR came from a woman in her twenties or thirties in good health and CMV-seropositive. Sequencing was performed on PBMCs.

The CDR3 DNA follows: TGCGCCAGCAGCCTGGACCCCGGGGAGGCGGTACTAAGCTCCTACGAGCAGTACTTC. Its protein product is CASSLDPGEAVLSSYEQYF. J is TRBJ2-7 and V is TRBV5-1; TRBD2 might be the D (6 bases). V lost 4 bases and J lost 0, with 26 bases in between. The CDR3 totals 19 residues. The germline V gene encodes CDR1 SGHRS and CDR2 YFSETQ.